Sequencing of this T cell receptor (beta chain) was carried out in a study of identical twins. Study results and limitations: Monozygotic twins shared more out-of-frame TCR alpha than recombination models predicted.

Per germline, CDR1 DFQATT and CDR2 SNEGSKA (reference sequence). This CDR3 contains 15 residues. The ends lost 3 bases at V and 5 bases at J; junction bases unmatched: 9. TCRdb independently ran MiXCR on the 5' RACE reads; one entry per CDR3 protein. The table records around 480,000 distinct CDR3 sequences, roughly an eighth of them present only once. There are a few counts of this clonotype. Its antigen is not known. These sequences were also reported in another study, on yellow fever vaccine responses in identical twins.

The sequencing input was CD4+ T cells sorted from blood. This TCR was sampled from a woman younger than 35 in good health. The chain couples TRBV20-1 to TRBJ2-5; 10 nucleotides match TRBD2. CDR3 loop: CSASFGAGGSETQYF. The CDR3, as DNA: TGCAGTGCTAGTTTCGGAGCGGGAGGGTCTGAGACCCAGTACTTC.